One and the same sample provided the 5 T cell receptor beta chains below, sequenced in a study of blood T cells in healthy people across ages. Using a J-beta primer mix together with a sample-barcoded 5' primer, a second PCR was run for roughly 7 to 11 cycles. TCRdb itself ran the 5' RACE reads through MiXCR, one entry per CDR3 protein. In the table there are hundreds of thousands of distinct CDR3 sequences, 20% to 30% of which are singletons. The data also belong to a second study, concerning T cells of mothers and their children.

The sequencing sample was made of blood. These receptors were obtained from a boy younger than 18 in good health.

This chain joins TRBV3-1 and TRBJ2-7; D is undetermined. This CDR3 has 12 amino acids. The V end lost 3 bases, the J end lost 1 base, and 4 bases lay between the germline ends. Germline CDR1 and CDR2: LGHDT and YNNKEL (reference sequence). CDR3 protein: CASSHLSYEQYF. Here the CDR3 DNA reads TGTGCCAGCAGCCACCTTTCCTACGAGCAGTACTTC.

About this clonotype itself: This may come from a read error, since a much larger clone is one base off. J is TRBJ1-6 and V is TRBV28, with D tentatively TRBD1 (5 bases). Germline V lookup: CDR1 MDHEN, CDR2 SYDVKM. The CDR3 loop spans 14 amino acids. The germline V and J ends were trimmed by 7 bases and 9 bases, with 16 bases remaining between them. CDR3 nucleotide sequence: TGTGCCAGCACGGACTTAAGCGGGGCTTCACCCCTCCACTTT. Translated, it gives CASTDLSGASPLHF.

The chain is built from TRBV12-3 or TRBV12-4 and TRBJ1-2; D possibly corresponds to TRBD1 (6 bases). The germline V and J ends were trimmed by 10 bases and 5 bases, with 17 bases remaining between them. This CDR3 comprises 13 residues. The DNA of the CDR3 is TGTGCCACTTCCATCGGGGGCGCGTATGGCTACACCTTC. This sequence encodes CATSIGGAYGYTF.

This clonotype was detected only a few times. The CDR3 is CASSSGQPNIQYF. The CDR3, as DNA: TGTGCCAGCAGCTCTGGACAGCCAAACATTCAGTACTTC. The J gene is TRBJ2-4, the V gene TRBV7-6; the D gene is possibly TRBD1 (6 bases). The CDR3 length is 13 residues. Per the germline V gene, CDR1 is SGHVS and CDR2 is FNYEAQ. With 4 bases removed from V and 6 bases from J, the gap between germline ends came to 10 bases. Variable domain in full (rest from reference TRBV7-6 and TRBJ2-4): GAGVSQSPRYKVTKRGQDVALRCDPISGHVSLYWYRQALGQGPEFLTYFNYEAQQDKSGLPNDRFSAERPEGSISTLTIQRTEQRDSAMYRCASSSGQPNIQYFGAGTRLSVL.

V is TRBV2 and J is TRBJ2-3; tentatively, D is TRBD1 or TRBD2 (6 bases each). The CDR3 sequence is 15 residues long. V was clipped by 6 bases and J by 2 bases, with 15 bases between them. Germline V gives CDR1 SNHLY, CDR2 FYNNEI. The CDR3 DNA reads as TGTGCCAGCAGGGCGGACGGGGGCTACACAGATACGCAGTATTTT. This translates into CASRADGGYTDTQYF. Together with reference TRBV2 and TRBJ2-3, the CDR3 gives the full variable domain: EPEVTQTPSHQVTQMGQEVILRCVPISNHLYFYWYRQILGQKVEFLVSFYNNEISEKSEIFDDQFSVERPDGSNFTLKIRSTKLEDSAMYFCASRADGGYTDTQYFGPGTRLTVL.